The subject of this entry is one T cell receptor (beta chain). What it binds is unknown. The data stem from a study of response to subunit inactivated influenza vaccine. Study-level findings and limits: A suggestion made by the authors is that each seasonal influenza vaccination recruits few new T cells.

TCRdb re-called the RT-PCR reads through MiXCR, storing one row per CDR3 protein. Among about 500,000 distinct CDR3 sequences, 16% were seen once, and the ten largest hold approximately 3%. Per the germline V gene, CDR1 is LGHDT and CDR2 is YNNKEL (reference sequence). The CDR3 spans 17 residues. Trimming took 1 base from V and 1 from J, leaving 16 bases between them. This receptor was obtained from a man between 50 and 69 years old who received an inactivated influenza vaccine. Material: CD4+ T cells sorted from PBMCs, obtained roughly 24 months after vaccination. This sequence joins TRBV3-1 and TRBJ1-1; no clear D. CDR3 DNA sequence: TGTGCCAGCAGCCAAGCCCTGGCCAGCTGGGGGAACACTGAAGCTTTCTTT. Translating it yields CASSQALASWGNTEAFF. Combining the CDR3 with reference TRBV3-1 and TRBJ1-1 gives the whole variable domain DTAVSQTPKYLVTQMGNDKSIKCEQNLGHDTMYWYKQDSKKFLKIMFSYNNKELIINETVPNRFSPKSPDKAHLNLHINSLELGDSAVYFCASSQALASWGNTEAFFGQGTRLTVV.